This is a list of T cell receptor beta chains from one sample in a study of OX40 agonist ivuxolimab in advanced cancers. Data came from immunoSEQ multiplex PCR; TCRdb stores just in-frame clones and leaves some out. Seen here are tens of thousands of clones, approximately 86% observed once, and the top ten hold less than 9%. The specimen was CD4+ or CD8+ T cells sorted from blood, collected in a trial of the OX40 agonist ivuxolimab. The receptors derive from an adult with an advanced solid tumor such as melanoma, head and neck, liver or kidney cancer. Both conserved end residues are part of each CDR3. A D gene is named only where the DNA matches it firmly. A row's size may be missing; if present it is once, few, many or a size class.

TRBJ1-5 | NA | NA | TRBV27 | CASSSSIVFGNQPQHF | TGTGCCAGCAGTTCTTCAATCGTCTTTGGCAATCAGCCCCAGCATTTT
TRBJ2-1 | few | NA | TRBV4-3 | CASSQDGAQYNEQFF | TGCGCCAGCAGCCAAGATGGTGCGCAGTACAATGAGCAGTTCTTC
TRBJ2-7 | NA | NA | TRBV28 | CASSFVLTSYEQYF | TGTGCCAGCAGTTTTGTACTGACCTCCTACGAGCAGTACTTC
TRBJ1-1 | NA | NA | TRBV4-1 | CASSQDPRTEAFF | TGCGCCAGCAGCCAAGACCCCAGGACTGAAGCTTTCTTT
TRBJ2-2 | NA | NA | TRBV4-3 | CASSQDVGHGHTGELFF | TGCGCCAGCAGCCAAGATGTCGGACACGGGCACACCGGGGAGCTGTTTTTT
TRBJ2-7 | NA | NA | TRBV27 | CASSFRGTLYEQYF | TGTGCCAGCAGTTTCAGGGGAACATTATACGAGCAGTACTTC
TRBJ2-3 | NA | NA | TRBV27 | CASSLSAGTDTQYF | TGTGCCAGCAGTTTATCGGCGGGCACAGATACGCAGTATTTT
TRBJ2-2 | NA | TRBD2 | TRBV7-9 | CASSPTDRGGWELFF | TGTGCCAGCAGCCCAACGGATCGCGGGGGGTGGGAGCTGTTTTTT
TRBJ1-2 | NA | TRBD1 | TRBV4-3 | CASSSGQGTYGYTF | TGCGCCAGCAGCTCGGGACAGGGGACGTATGGCTACACCTTC
TRBJ2-5 | few | NA | TRBV29-1 | CSVTGQGPKTQYF | TGCAGCGTTACAGGTCAGGGGCCAAAGACCCAGTACTTC
TRBJ2-3 | NA | TRBD2 | TRBV7-2 | CASSLIRAGGPLDTQYF | TGTGCCAGCAGCCTGATTAGGGCGGGGGGGCCTCTGGATACGCAGTATTTT
TRBJ1-2 | NA | NA | TRBV9 | CASSVTADGYTF | TGTGCCAGCAGCGTAACCGCGGACGGCTACACCTTC
TRBJ2-1 | NA | NA | TRBV6-6 | CASSRGPNEQFF | TGTGCCAGCAGCCGAGGACCCAATGAGCAGTTCTTC
TRBJ1-5 | once | NA | TRBV27 | CASSSQGQPQHF | TGTGCCAGCAGTTCACAGGGACAGCCCCAGCATTTT
TRBJ2-5 | few | NA | TRBV7-8 | CASSSGLGETQYF | TGTGCCAGCAGCTCGGGGTTAGGGGAGACCCAGTACTTC
TRBJ2-7 | NA | NA | TRBV7-8 | CASSSWGYEQYF | TGTGCCAGCAGCTCCTGGGGTTACGAGCAGTACTTC
TRBJ2-1 | NA | TRBD2 | TRBV11-2 | CASSYLAGAYNEQFF | TGTGCCAGCAGCTACCTAGCGGGGGCTTACAATGAGCAGTTCTTC
TRBJ1-3 | few | NA | TRBV3-2 | CSRNTIYF | TGTTCTCGTAACACCATATATTTT
TRBJ2-5 | NA | NA | TRBV7-6 | CASSIADRQETQYF | TGTGCCAGCAGTATAGCCGACAGACAAGAGACCCAGTACTTC
TRBJ2-7 | large | NA | TRBV15 | CATSRLRDPLSEQYF | TGTGCCACCAGCAGACTCCGGGACCCCCTCAGCGAGCAGTACTTC
TRBJ1-4 | NA | TRBD1 | TRBV6-5 | CASSIPGQGIEKLFF | TGTGCCAGCAGCATCCCGGGACAGGGGATAGAAAAACTGTTTTTT
TRBJ1-5 | NA | NA | TRBV6-5 | CASSQTSSNQPQHF | TGTGCCAGCAGTCAAACCAGCAGCAATCAGCCCCAGCATTTT
TRBJ2-6 | few | NA | TRBV27 | CASSLSTGANVLTF | TGTGCCAGCAGTTTATCGACCGGGGCCAACGTCCTGACTTTC
TRBJ1-1 | once | NA | TRBV4-3 | CASSPGTLGLEAFF | TGCGCCAGCAGCCCTGGGACTTTGGGTTTAGAAGCTTTCTTT
TRBJ1-4 | NA | TRBD1 | TRBV2 | CASRGGQGRNEKLFF | TGTGCCAGCAGGGGAGGACAGGGACGTAATGAAAAACTGTTTTTT
TRBJ2-6 | NA | NA | TRBV10-3 | CAISESSPDLPGANVLTF | TGTGCCATCAGTGAGTCGAGTCCTGACCTACCTGGGGCCAACGTCCTGACTTTC
TRBJ2-3 | NA | NA | TRBV2 | CASRLATDTQYF | TGTGCCAGTCGGTTGGCGACAGATACGCAGTATTTT
TRBJ2-3 | NA | TRBD2 | TRBV29-1 | CSVDGTSGGADTQYF | TGCAGCGTCGACGGGACTAGCGGGGGAGCAGATACGCAGTATTTT
TRBJ2-1 | NA | TRBD1 | TRBV6-5 | CASGTVSYNEQFF | TGTGCCAGCGGGACAGTATCCTACAATGAGCAGTTCTTC
TRBJ2-1 | NA | NA | TRBV4-1 | CASSQEIGSYNEQFF | TGCGCCAGCAGCCAAGAGATCGGCTCCTACAATGAGCAGTTCTTC
TRBJ2-3 | few | TRBD2 | TRBV4-3 | CASSQAVLAGYDTQYF | TGCGCCAGCAGCCAAGCGGTACTAGCGGGGTATGATACGCAGTATTTT
TRBJ2-7 | NA | NA | TRBV7-6 | CASSLVLGRVWEQYF | TGTGCCAGCAGCTTAGTCCTGGGCAGGGTGTGGGAGCAGTACTTC
TRBJ1-5 | NA | NA | TRBV6-1 | CASPGAGGNRPQHF | TGTGCCAGCCCGGGGGCGGGGGGGAATCGGCCCCAGCATTTT
TRBJ2-7 | NA | NA | TRBV7-2 | CASSLARRGKSYEQYF | TGTGCCAGCAGCTTAGCTCGCCGGGGAAAATCCTACGAGCAGTACTTC
TRBJ2-7 | NA | NA | TRBV6-5 | CASSYSGEQYF | TGTGCCAGCAGTTACTCGGGCGAGCAGTACTTC
TRBJ1-1 | medium-sized | NA | TRBV9 | CASSADESGAEAFF | TGTGCCAGCAGCGCCGACGAATCGGGTGCTGAAGCTTTCTTT
TRBJ2-4 | few | NA | TRBV6-5 | CASSPAPHIQYF | TGTGCCAGCAGCCCGGCCCCACACATTCAGTACTTC
TRBJ2-7 | NA | TRBD1 | TRBV5-1 | CASSPLQGGNYEQYF | TGCGCCAGCAGCCCATTACAGGGGGGAAACTACGAGCAGTACTTC
TRBJ1-1 | large | TRBD1 | TRBV5-4 | CASSPRQGGSTEAFF | TGTGCCAGCAGCCCCAGACAGGGGGGGAGCACTGAAGCTTTCTTT
TRBJ2-7 | NA | NA | TRBV7-9 | CASSLDGTYEQYF | TGTGCCAGCAGCTTAGACGGGACCTACGAGCAGTACTTC
TRBJ2-5 | NA | NA | TRBV13 | CASSLRGGQETQYF | TGTGCCAGCAGCTTAAGAGGGGGCCAAGAGACCCAGTACTTC
TRBJ2-5 | NA | TRBD1 | TRBV7-9 | CASSSDRGQETQYF | TGTGCCAGCAGCTCGGACAGGGGGCAAGAGACCCAGTACTTC
TRBJ2-7 | NA | NA | TRBV5-1 | CASSSDPPNYEQYF | TGCGCCAGCAGCTCGGACCCTCCCAACTACGAGCAGTACTTC
TRBJ2-3 | few | TRBD2 | TRBV4-2 | CASSPSRSGGTDTQYF | TGTGCCAGCAGCCCATCCCGCAGCGGGGGCACAGATACGCAGTATTTT
TRBJ2-1 | NA | NA | TRBV27 | CASTTYRDQFNEQFF | TGTGCCAGCACGACCTACCGGGACCAATTTAATGAGCAGTTCTTC